This entry describes one T cell receptor (beta chain). Different DNA sequences within this sample yield the same CDR3. Method: immunoSEQ multiplex PCR; TCRdb's copy keeps in-frame clones and lacks some. The profile shows about 99,000 clones, around 87% of them singletons. The entry originates in a study of blood T cell repertoires in COVID-19. The CDR3 loop spans 15 amino acids. Unmatched junction bases numbered 4, after V lost 5 bases and J lost 6 bases. Germline CDR1 reads MNHEY; CDR2 reads SMNVEV (reference sequence). The J gene is TRBJ2-1, the V gene TRBV27; TRBD2 agrees at 13 bases. The TCR comes from a man in his fifties or sixties with acute or convalescent COVID-19. Material for sequencing was peripheral blood. The CDR3 region is CASSPRLAGGNEQFF. Here the CDR3 DNA reads TGTGCCAGCAGTCCTCGACTAGCGGGAGGCAATGAGCAGTTCTTC.